This T cell receptor beta chain was identified during a study of shared clonotypes between healthy human individuals. Study as a whole: Each donor had three CD4 naive, three CD4 memory, two CD8 naive and one CD8 memory plate. Study-wide points: The generation probabilities recorded for non-shared clonotypes fell below those of clonotypes shared by all four donors.

The naive CD8 population came from CD45RO-negative cells selected for CCR7, without terminally differentiated effector memory CD45RA+ cells. V dropped 5 bases and J dropped 1; count of bases not matched to a gene: 5. The CDR3 totals 15 residues. From germline, CDR1 is SGHVS and CDR2 FNYEAQ. Clones were sequenced by immunoSEQ multiplex PCR, and TCRdb holds only the in-frame ones, with some missing. This table has 1.5 million to 2.5 million clones, roughly 95% appearing once. Details on this clone: Its antigen is currently unknown.

The chain carries TRBV7-6 and TRBJ1-1; 9 bases map to TRBD1. The sequence derives from a man aged 18 to 30 in good health. Sequenced input: naive CD8+ T cells sorted from blood. The CDR3 loop is CASSARTGANTEAFF. The CDR3 nucleotides are TGTGCCAGCAGCGCGCGGACAGGGGCGAACACTGAAGCTTTCTTT.